This T cell receptor beta chain was retrieved from a study of blood T cell repertoires in COVID-19. Study-wide background: PBMCs, B-cell-depleted T cells, or T cells were the source of the cDNA or gDNA that made up the material.

Participants, about 18 to 90 years old, spanned approximately 26 US areas. What the recovered Cohort 3 donors had was two negative PCRs, clearance, or symptom resolution. The table came from immunoSEQ multiplex PCR; TCRdb's copy has only in-frame clones and leaves some out. The sample holds approximately 290,000 clones; approximately 90% are singletons and the top ten take around 1.1%. The CDR3 sequence is 16 residues long. Germline V gene sequence: CDR1 KGHSH, CDR2 LQKENI. V was shortened by 3 bases and J by 2 bases, with 17 bases between the two germline ends. The receptor was isolated from a woman aged 25 to 39 who had recovered from COVID-19. The sequencing input was PBMCs or T cells enriched from blood (not recorded which). The V gene is TRBV18, the J gene TRBJ2-7; possibly TRBD2 for D (7 bases). CDR3 amino acids: CASSPRSWGGPYEQYF. The CDR3 region has the DNA TGTGCCAGCTCACCTCGGTCTTGGGGGGGGCCCTACGAGCAGTACTTC.